This TCR beta chain was found in a study of neurological immune-mediated disorders. The study, taken as a whole, reports: Whereas HTLV-1-associated myelopathy showed the most TCR clonal expansion, multiple sclerosis showed the least, with levels below those of healthy controls.

This clonotype was detected many times. Its specificity is unknown. TCRdb re-derived calls from the 5' RACE reads in MiXCR, one entry per CDR3 protein. The data contain under 90,000 distinct CDR3 sequences, 3.5% of them singletons. The J segment lost 6 bases and the V segment lost 0 bases, leaving 8 bases of the junction unmatched. Germline loops: CDR1 DFQATT, CDR2 SNEGSKA (reference sequence). The length of the CDR3 is 15 residues. The genes are TRBV20-1 and TRBJ2-3; 8 bases match TRBD2. The sample taken for sequencing was PBMCs. This TCR was recovered from a woman aged 45-65 years with multiple sclerosis. CDR3 residues: CSARDGASGYDTQYF. CDR3 sequence (DNA): TGCAGTGCTAGAGATGGCGCTAGCGGGTACGATACGCAGTATTTT.